These 20 T cell receptor beta chains were all obtained from the same sample, sequenced in a study of blood T cell repertoires in COVID-19. Assay used: immunoSEQ multiplex PCR; TCRdb lists only in-frame clones, some missing. The top ten hold 11% of the sample, which has 150,000 or so clones, approximately 86% seen once. The material sequenced was peripheral blood. These receptors originate from a woman in her 70s with COVID-19, enrolled during active disease.

The V gene is TRBV5-1, the J gene TRBJ1-6; D remains ambiguous. Germline V CDR1 and CDR2: SGHRS, YFSETQ. CDR3 length equals 16 residues. Trimming pared 4 bases from V and 7 bases from J, leaving 18 bases between. CDR3 residues: CASSPTMGGENSPLHF. The CDR3 DNA is TGCGCCAGCAGCCCAACGATGGGAGGCGAGAATTCACCCCTCCACTTT.

J is TRBJ2-5 and V is TRBV18, with 11 nucleotides matching TRBD1. The CDR3 sequence is 14 residues long. V lost 10 bases, J lost 5 bases, and 9 bases stayed unmatched. Germline V CDR1 and CDR2: KGHSH, LQKENI. CDR3 amino acids: CATTRTGGEETQYF. CDR3 coding DNA: TGTGCCACCACTCGGACAGGGGGCGAGGAGACCCAGTACTTC.

The chain links TRBV5-6 to TRBJ2-2; D is unclear. Looked up from germline, CDR1 is SGHDT and CDR2 is YYEEEE. CDR3 length: 14 residues. The V end lost 4 bases, the J end lost 1 base, and 8 bases lay between the germline ends. CDR3: CASSLGRNTGELFF. Here the CDR3 DNA reads TGTGCCAGCAGCCTAGGTCGGAACACCGGGGAGCTGTTTTTT.

This chain uses TRBV7-9 with TRBJ2-5; weak D call: TRBD2 (6 bases). This CDR3 comprises 14 residues. Trimming took off 5 bases at V and 1 base at J, with 11 bases between the two ends. Germline-derived CDR1 and CDR2 are SEHNR and FQNEAQ (reference sequence). CDR3 amino acids: CASSARDFQETQYF. CDR3 in DNA: TGTGCCAGCAGCGCACGGGACTTCCAAGAGACCCAGTACTTC.

The rearrangement joins TRBV28 to TRBJ1-1; D unclear. Germline lookup yields CDR1 MDHEN and CDR2 SYDVKM. The CDR3 spans 11 residues. Trimming removed 4 bases at V and 11 bases at J, with 11 bases between. CDR3 loop: CASSYGGEAFF. In nucleotides, the CDR3 is TGTGCCAGCAGTTATGGCGGGGAGGCTTTCTTT. The variable domain in full, completed from reference TRBV28 and TRBJ1-1, reads DVKVTQSSRYLVKRTGEKVFLECVQDMDHENMFWYRQDPGLGLRLIYFSYDVKMKEKGDIPEGYSVSREKKERFSLILESASTNQTSMYLCASSYGGEAFFGQGTRLTVV.

V and J are TRBV19 and TRBJ1-1; the match to TRBD1 covers 8 bases. Germline assignment: CDR1 LNHDA and CDR2 SQIVND (reference sequence). The CDR3 has 13 residues. V dropped 5 bases and J dropped 5; count of bases not matched to a gene: 4. The CDR3 bases are TGTGCCAGTAGTCAGGACAGGGAAACTGAAGCTTTCTTT. It yields the protein CASSQDRETEAFF.

This clone showed up just once. The V and J genes are TRBV24-1 and TRBJ2-1; 7 nucleotides align to TRBD1. The CDR3 contains 14 residues. V was clipped by 5 bases and J by 6 bases; unmatched bases: 6. Germline CDR1 reads KGHDR; CDR2 reads SFDVKD. CDR3 region: CATSGRGSLNEQFF. The DNA of the CDR3 is TGTGCCACCAGTGGCAGGGGGTCCCTCAATGAGCAGTTCTTC.

The chain recombines TRBV28 with TRBJ1-3, with 7 bases fitting TRBD1. V trimming: 5 bases; J trimming: 4 bases; junction bases outside the gene matches: 8. The germline CDR1 and CDR2 sequences are MDHEN and SYDVKM. The CDR3 extends over 15 amino acids. The CDR3 nucleotides are TGTGCCAGCAGTCCGCAGGGGGGTGGAGGAAACACCATATATTTT. Protein sequence: CASSPQGGGGNTIYF.

This chain joins TRBV18 and TRBJ2-4; D possibly corresponds to TRBD1 (5 bases). The CDR3 has 13 amino acids. V lost 3 bases and J 8 bases, leaving 11 bases between the germline ends. Germline CDR1 is KGHSH and CDR2 is LQKENI. Here the CDR3 DNA reads TGTGCCAGCTCACCCCAGGGTCCGGACATTCAGTACTTC. Its translation: CASSPQGPDIQYF.

For this clone: The sample holds other DNA sequences that translate to the same CDR3. This rearrangement joins TRBV3-1 (or the pseudogene TRBV3-2) to TRBJ1-4; the D gene is possibly TRBD1 (6 bases). The CDR3 length is 15 residues. With 0 bases removed from V and 5 bases from J, the gap between germline ends came to 10 bases. Germline CDR1 and CDR2: LGHDT and YNNKEL (reference sequence). The CDR3 reads CASSQDRGTNEKLFF. The CDR3 nucleotides are TGTGCCAGCAGCCAAGATAGGGGGACGAATGAAAAACTGTTTTTT.

J is TRBJ1-2 and V is TRBV7-2; 7 nucleotides agree with TRBD1. The CDR3 is made up of 17 amino acids. The germline V gene encodes CDR1 SGHTA and CDR2 FQGNSA. After removal of 2 bases from V and 5 bases from J, the junction contained 14 bases not matched to a gene. The CDR3 loop reads CASSLNRGPIFGYGYTF. CDR3 bases: TGTGCCAGCAGCTTAAACAGGGGACCCATATTTGGATATGGCTACACCTTC.

This chain joins TRBV5-6 and TRBJ1-1; 11 bases map to TRBD1. Germline lookup yields CDR1 SGHDT and CDR2 YYEEEE. The CDR3 consists of 15 residues. After removal of 4 bases from V and 6 bases from J, the junction contained 8 bases not matched to a gene. This CDR3 is CASSGRTGGDAEAFF. CDR3 in DNA: TGTGCCAGCAGCGGGCGGACAGGGGGCGACGCTGAAGCTTTCTTT. Full variable domain (rest looked up from reference TRBV5-6 and TRBJ1-1): DAGVTQSPTHLIKTRGQQVTLRCSPKSGHDTVSWYQQALGQGPQFIFQYYEEEERQRGNFPDRFSGHQFPNYSSELNVNALLLGDSALYLCASSGRTGGDAEAFFGQGTRLTVV.

This chain connects TRBV3-1 (or the pseudogene TRBV3-2) to TRBJ2-2, with D possibly being TRBD2 (5 bases). The CDR3 length is 14 residues. With 3 bases removed from V and 6 bases from J, the gap between germline ends came to 11 bases. Germline V CDR1 and CDR2: LGHDT, YNNKEL (reference sequence). CDR3 protein: CASSQGSGAGELFF. DNA for the CDR3: TGTGCCAGCAGCCAGGGCTCCGGGGCCGGGGAGCTGTTTTTT.

The CDR3 region is CATQRLAEETQYF. CDR3 DNA sequence: TGTGCCACCCAAAGACTAGCGGAAGAGACCCAGTACTTC. The V call is TRBV10-3, the J call TRBJ2-5; 9 positions match TRBD2. In germline, CDR1 is ENHRY, CDR2 SYGVKD. The V gene end was trimmed by 10 bases and the J gene end by 3 bases; junction bases not matched to a gene: 6. The CDR3 consists of 13 residues.

The chain joins TRBV11-2 to TRBJ1-2; tentatively, D is TRBD1 (5 bases). Germline V gene data show CDR1 as SGHAT and CDR2 as FQNNGV. With 1 base removed from V and 4 bases from J, the gap between germline ends came to 13 bases. This CDR3 is 15 amino acids long. Written as DNA, the CDR3 is TGTGCCAGCAGCTTAGTTGGGGGAGGAGGCTATGGCTACACCTTC. Translated: CASSLVGGGGYGYTF.

This clone has just one count. V gene TRBV9 combines with J gene TRBJ2-5; TRBD1 matches 7 bases. Germline V gene lookup returns CDR1 SGDLS and CDR2 YYNGEE. The length of the CDR3 is 14 residues. V shed 4 bases, J shed 2 bases, and the junction held 5 bases outside the gene matches. The CDR3 region has the DNA TGTGCCAGCAGCTTAGGGACAGTACAAGAGACCCAGTACTTC. This codes for CASSLGTVQETQYF.

The chain carries TRBV30 and TRBJ1-1, with D perhaps matching TRBD1 (5 bases). Trimming took off 1 base at V and 5 bases at J, with 11 bases between the two ends. This CDR3 spans 13 amino acids. Germline lookup yields CDR1 GTSNPN and CDR2 SVGIG (reference sequence). CDR3 sequence: CAWSGRRGTEAFF. The CDR3 DNA follows: TGTGCCTGGAGTGGCAGGCGGGGGACTGAAGCTTTCTTT.

V and J are TRBV30 and TRBJ2-1; D perhaps matches TRBD2 (6 bases). V was trimmed by 0 bases and J by 2 bases, leaving 11 bases between them. CDR3 length equals 15 residues. CDR1 and CDR2 (germline): GTSNPN, SVGIG (reference sequence). CDR3 DNA: TGTGCCTGGAGTGTTGGAGGGGCCCCCTACAATGAGCAGTTCTTC. Translating gives CAWSVGGAPYNEQFF.

The rearrangement joins TRBV30 to TRBJ2-6; D is ambiguous. The V gene's germline CDR1 is GTSNPN and CDR2 SVGIG (reference sequence). The CDR3 contains 12 residues. V lost 4 bases and J lost 5, with 6 bases in between. CDR3 in DNA: TGTGCCTGGACCCCCAGGGCCAACGTCCTGACTTTC. It is translated as CAWTPRANVLTF.

The chain links TRBV18 to TRBJ2-7, with TRBD1 as a possible D gene (5 bases). Germline assignment: CDR1 KGHSH and CDR2 LQKENI. The length of the CDR3 is 14 residues. V was trimmed by 2 bases and J by 5 bases, leaving 13 bases between them. The CDR3 sequence: CASSPRAGIDEQYF. As DNA, the CDR3 is TGTGCCAGCTCACCAAGGGCAGGGATCGACGAGCAGTACTTC.